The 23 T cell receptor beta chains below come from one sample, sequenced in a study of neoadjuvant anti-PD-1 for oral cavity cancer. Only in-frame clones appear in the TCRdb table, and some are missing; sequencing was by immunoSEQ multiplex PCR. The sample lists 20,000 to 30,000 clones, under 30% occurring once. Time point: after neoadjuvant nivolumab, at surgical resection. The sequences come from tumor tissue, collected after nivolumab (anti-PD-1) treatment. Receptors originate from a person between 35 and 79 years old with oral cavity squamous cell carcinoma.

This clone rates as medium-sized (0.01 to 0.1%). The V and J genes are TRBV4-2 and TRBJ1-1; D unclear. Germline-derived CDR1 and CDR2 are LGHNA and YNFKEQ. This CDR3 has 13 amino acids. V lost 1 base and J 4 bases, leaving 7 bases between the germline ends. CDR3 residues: CASSQAGITEAFF. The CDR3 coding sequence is TGTGCCAGCAGCCAAGCTGGGATCACTGAAGCTTTCTTT.

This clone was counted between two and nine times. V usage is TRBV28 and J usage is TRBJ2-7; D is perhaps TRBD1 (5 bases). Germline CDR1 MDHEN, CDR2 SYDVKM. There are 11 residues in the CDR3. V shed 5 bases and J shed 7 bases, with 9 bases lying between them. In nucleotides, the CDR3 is TGTGCCAGCAGTAGGGGCTGGGAGCAGTACTTC. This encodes CASSRGWEQYF.

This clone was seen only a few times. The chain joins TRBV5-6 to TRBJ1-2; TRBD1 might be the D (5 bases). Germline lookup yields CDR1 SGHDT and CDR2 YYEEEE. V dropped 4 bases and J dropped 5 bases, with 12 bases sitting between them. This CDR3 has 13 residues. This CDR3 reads CASSPVGGYGYTF. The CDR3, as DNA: TGTGCCAGCAGCCCGGTGGGGGGGTATGGCTACACCTTC.

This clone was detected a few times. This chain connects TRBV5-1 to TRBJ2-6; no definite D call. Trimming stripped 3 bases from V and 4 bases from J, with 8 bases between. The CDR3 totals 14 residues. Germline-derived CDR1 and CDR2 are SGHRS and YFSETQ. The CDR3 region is CASSSPQGANVLTF. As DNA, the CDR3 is TGCGCCAGCAGCTCCCCCCAGGGGGCCAACGTCCTGACTTTC.

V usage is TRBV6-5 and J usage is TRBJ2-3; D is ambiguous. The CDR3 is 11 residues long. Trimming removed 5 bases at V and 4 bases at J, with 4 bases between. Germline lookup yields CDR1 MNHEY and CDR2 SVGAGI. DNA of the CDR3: TGTGCCAGCAGTGTATCAGATACGCAGTATTTT. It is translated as CASSVSDTQYF.

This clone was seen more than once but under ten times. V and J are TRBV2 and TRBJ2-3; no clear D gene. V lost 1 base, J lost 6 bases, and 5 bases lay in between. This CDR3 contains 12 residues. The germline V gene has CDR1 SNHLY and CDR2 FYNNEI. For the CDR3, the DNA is TGTGCCAGCAGTGAAGGGTGGGATACGCAGTATTTT. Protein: CASSEGWDTQYF.

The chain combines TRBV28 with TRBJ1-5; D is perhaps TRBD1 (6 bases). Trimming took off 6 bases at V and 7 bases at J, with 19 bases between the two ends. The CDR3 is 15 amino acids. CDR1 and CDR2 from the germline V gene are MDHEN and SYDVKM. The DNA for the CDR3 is TGTGCCAGCAGACCCCTGTTGGGGGGCGGACAGCCCCAGCATTTT. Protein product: CASRPLLGGGQPQHF.

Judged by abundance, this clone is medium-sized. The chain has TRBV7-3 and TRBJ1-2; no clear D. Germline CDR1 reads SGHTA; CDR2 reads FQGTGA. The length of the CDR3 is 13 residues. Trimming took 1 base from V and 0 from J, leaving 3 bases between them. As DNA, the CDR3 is TGTGCCAGCAGCTTAAACACTAACTATGGCTACACCTTC. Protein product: CASSLNTNYGYTF. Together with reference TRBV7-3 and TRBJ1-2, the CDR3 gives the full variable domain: GAGVSQTPSNKVTEKGKYVELRCDPISGHTALYWYRQSLGQGPEFLIYFQGTGAADDSGLPNDRFFAVRPEGSVSTLKIQRTERGDSAVYLCASSLNTNYGYTFGSGTRLTVV.

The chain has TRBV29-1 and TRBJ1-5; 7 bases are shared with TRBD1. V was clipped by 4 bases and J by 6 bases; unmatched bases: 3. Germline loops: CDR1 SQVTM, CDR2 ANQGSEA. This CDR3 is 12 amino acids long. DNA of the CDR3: TGCAGCGTTGGTCAGGGGGGTCAGCCCCAGCATTTT. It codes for CSVGQGGQPQHF.

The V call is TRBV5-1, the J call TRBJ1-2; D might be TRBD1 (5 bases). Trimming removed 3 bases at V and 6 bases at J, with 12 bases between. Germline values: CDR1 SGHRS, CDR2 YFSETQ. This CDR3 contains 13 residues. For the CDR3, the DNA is TGCGCCAGCAGCTCGGAACTGGGGCATGGCTACACCTTC. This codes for CASSSELGHGYTF.

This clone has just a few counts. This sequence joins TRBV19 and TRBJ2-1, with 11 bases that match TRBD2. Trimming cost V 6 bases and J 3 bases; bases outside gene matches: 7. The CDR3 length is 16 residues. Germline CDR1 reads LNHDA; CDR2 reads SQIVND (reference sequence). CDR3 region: CASRRASGRLYNEQFF. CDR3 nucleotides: TGTGCCAGTAGAAGGGCTAGCGGGAGGCTCTACAATGAGCAGTTCTTC.

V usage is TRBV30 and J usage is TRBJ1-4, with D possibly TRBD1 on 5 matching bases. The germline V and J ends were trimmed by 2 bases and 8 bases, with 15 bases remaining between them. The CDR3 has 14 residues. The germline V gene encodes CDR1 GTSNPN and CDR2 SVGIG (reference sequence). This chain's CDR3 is CAWSTGGLGEKLFF. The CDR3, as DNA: TGTGCCTGGAGTACGGGGGGTCTAGGGGAAAAACTGTTTTTT. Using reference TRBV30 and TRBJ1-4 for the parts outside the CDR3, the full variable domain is SQTIHQWPATLVQPVGSPLSLECTVEGTSNPNLYWYRQAAGRGLQLLFYSVGIGQISSEVPQNLSASRPQDRQFILSSKKLLLSDSGFYLCAWSTGGLGEKLFFGSGTQLSVL.

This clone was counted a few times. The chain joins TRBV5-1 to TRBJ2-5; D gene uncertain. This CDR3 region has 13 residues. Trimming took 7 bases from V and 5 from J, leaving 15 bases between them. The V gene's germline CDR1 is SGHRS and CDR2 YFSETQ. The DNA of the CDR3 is TGCGCCAGCGGAAGTGGGTTTATCGAGACCCAGTACTTC. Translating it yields CASGSGFIETQYF.

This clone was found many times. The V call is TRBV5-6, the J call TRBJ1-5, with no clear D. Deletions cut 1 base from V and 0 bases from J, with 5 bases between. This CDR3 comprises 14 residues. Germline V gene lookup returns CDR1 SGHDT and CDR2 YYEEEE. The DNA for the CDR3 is TGTGCCAGCAGCTTGCAGAATAGCAATCAGCCCCAGCATTTT. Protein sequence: CASSLQNSNQPQHF. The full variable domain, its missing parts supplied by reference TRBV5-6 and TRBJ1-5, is DAGVTQSPTHLIKTRGQQVTLRCSPKSGHDTVSWYQQALGQGPQFIFQYYEEEERQRGNFPDRFSGHQFPNYSSELNVNALLLGDSALYLCASSLQNSNQPQHFGDGTRLSIL.

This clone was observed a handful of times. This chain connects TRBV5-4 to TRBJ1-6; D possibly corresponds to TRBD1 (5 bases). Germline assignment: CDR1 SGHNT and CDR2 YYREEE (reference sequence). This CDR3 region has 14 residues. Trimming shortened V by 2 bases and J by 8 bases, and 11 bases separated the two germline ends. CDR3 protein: CASSFSWGDSPLHF. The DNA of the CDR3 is TGTGCCAGCAGCTTCTCGTGGGGCGATTCACCCCTCCACTTT.

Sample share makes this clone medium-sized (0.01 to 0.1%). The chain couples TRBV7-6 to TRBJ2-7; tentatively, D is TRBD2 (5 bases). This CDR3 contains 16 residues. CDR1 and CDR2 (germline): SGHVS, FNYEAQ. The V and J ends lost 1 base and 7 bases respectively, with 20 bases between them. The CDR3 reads CASSLVVSDSRREQYF. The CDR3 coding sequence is TGTGCCAGCAGCTTAGTGGTTAGCGACTCGAGAAGGGAGCAGTACTTC.

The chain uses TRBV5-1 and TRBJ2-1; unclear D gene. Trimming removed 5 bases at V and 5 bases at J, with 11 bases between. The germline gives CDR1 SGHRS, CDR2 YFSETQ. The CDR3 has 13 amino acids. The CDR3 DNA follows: TGCGCCAGCAGTATCCCGTTCGACAATGAGCAGTTCTTC. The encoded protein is CASSIPFDNEQFF.

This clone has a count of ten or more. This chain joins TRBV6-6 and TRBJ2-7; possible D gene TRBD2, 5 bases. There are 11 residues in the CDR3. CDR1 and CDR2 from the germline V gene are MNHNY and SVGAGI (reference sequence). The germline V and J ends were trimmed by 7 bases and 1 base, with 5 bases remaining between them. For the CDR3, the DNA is TGTGCCAGCACGGGGTCCTACGAGCAGTACTTC. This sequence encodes CASTGSYEQYF.

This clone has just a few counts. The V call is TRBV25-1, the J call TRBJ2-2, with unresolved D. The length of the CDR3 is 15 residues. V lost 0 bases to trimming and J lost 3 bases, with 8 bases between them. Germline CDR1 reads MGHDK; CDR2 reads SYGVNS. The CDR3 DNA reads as TGTGCCAGCAGTGAATACATGGGCGACACCGGGGAGCTGTTTTTT. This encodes CASSEYMGDTGELFF. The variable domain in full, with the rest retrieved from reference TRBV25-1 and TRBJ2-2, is EADIYQTPRYLVIGTGKKITLECSQTMGHDKMYWYQQDPGMELHLIHYSYGVNSTEKGDLSSESTVSRIRTEHFPLTLESARPSHTSQYLCASSEYMGDTGELFFGEGSRLTVL.

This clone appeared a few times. The CDR3 region has the DNA TGTGCCAGCAGTGAGTTTTTTAGCGGCACCGGGGAGCTGTTTTTT. Its protein is CASSEFFSGTGELFF. The V call is TRBV2, the J call TRBJ2-2; weak D call: TRBD2 (6 bases). Trimming took 3 bases from V and 4 from J, leaving 12 bases between them. Germline assignment: CDR1 SNHLY and CDR2 FYNNEI. CDR3 length equals 15 residues.

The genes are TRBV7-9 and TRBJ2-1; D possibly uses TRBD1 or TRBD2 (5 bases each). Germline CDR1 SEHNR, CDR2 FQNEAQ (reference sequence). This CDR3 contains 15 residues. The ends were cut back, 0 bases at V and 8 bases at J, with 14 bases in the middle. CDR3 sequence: CASSLALLRGDEQFF. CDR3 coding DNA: TGTGCCAGCAGCTTAGCGCTTTTAAGGGGAGATGAGCAGTTCTTC.

The DNA for the CDR3 is TGTGCCAGCTCACCTTTCCTACAGACCGACTACAATGAGCAGTTCTTC. Amino acids: CASSPFLQTDYNEQFF. The V call is TRBV18, the J call TRBJ2-1; D call uncertain. There are 16 residues in the CDR3. The V end was cut by 3 bases, the J end by 3 bases, with 15 bases between. Germline CDR1 is KGHSH and CDR2 is LQKENI.

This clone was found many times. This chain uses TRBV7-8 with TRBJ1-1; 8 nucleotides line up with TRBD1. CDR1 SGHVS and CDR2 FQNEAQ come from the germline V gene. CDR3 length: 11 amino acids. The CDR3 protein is CASTGDTEAFF. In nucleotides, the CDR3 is TGTGCGTCGACAGGGGACACTGAAGCTTTCTTT.